This note documents a single TCR beta chain sequence. Antigen: not known. The sample is drawn from a study of cytomegalovirus exposure and HLA in healthy donors. General study findings and limits: Prior analysis indicated that the majority of TCR beta V segments exhibited productivity approximately 87% or approximately 30% of the time. Testing in vitro showed three CMV-associated chains specific for CMV antigens.

PCR employed 60 Vbeta and 13 Jbeta primers. Only in-frame clones appear in the TCRdb table, and some are missing; sequencing was by immunoSEQ multiplex PCR. The sample includes approximately 180,000 clones, around 85% seen only once; the top ten take 1.5% to 2%. Sequenced sample: PBMCs. The clonotype was recovered from a man in his late teens or twenties in good health and CMV-seronegative.

The CDR3 DNA reads as TGTGCCAGCAGTTCCCATCGGACAGGGGTTAATTATGGCTACACCTTC. Translating gives CASSSHRTGVNYGYTF. The J gene is TRBJ1-2, the V gene TRBV6-5; 9 nucleotides align to TRBD1. CDR1 is MNHEY, CDR2 SVGAGI, per germline. With 4 bases clipped from V and 5 bases from J, the junction kept 11 bases outside the gene matches. The CDR3 has 16 amino acids.